The clone carrying this T cell receptor (beta chain) has more than one count but fewer than ten. This sample stems from a study of blood T cell repertoires in COVID-19. As for the study in general: Sample material is recorded as cDNA or gDNA derived from T cells, B-cell-depleted T cells, or PBMCs.

Here immunoSEQ multiplex PCR was the method, and the copy in TCRdb shows in-frame clones only, minus some. The sample shows around 220,000 clones, 87% of them seen only once. V was pared by 0 bases and J by 4 bases, with 7 bases between. CDR3 length equals 14 residues. Germline CDR1 is LGHDT and CDR2 is YNNKEL (reference sequence). This receptor was obtained from a man aged 35 to 55 with active or convalescent COVID-19. V is TRBV3-1 (or the pseudogene TRBV3-2) and J is TRBJ1-5; D unresolved. Sequencing was carried out using peripheral blood. CDR3 nucleotide sequence: TGTGCCAGCAGCCAAGATACGGTTAATCAGCCCCAGCATTTT. Its protein is CASSQDTVNQPQHF.